Detailed here is one T cell receptor beta chain. Its antigen is unknown. This sample was included in a study of beta chain features in type 1 diabetes. Every bit of the isolated RNA underwent reverse transcription, so sequencing read expressed TCRB transcripts. Sequencing was performed with immunoSEQ multiplex PCR; in TCRdb, only in-frame clones are kept and a portion is missing. The data contain hundreds of thousands of clones, roughly 15% of them singletons. Trimming took off 7 bases at V and 3 bases at J, with 9 bases between the two ends. Germline CDR1 reads SNHLY; CDR2 reads FYNNEI. The CDR3 is 12 residues long. General study results and limits: Short templates might get an advantage during PCR, and this would be equal in patients and controls. Diminished insertions and augmented deletions at VDJ junctions characterized type 1 diabetes patients.

The sequenced sample consisted of naive CD4+ T cells from blood. J is TRBJ1-2 and V is TRBV2; D uncertain. The sequence derives from a woman between 40 and 55 years old in good health. The CDR3 DNA reads TGTGCCAGCATTTGGGAGGACTATGGCTACACCTTC. It encodes CASIWEDYGYTF. The whole variable domain, remainder taken from reference TRBV2 and TRBJ1-2, is EPEVTQTPSHQVTQMGQEVILRCVPISNHLYFYWYRQILGQKVEFLVSFYNNEISEKSEIFDDQFSVERPDGSNFTLKIRSTKLEDSAMYFCASIWEDYGYTFGSGTRLTVV.